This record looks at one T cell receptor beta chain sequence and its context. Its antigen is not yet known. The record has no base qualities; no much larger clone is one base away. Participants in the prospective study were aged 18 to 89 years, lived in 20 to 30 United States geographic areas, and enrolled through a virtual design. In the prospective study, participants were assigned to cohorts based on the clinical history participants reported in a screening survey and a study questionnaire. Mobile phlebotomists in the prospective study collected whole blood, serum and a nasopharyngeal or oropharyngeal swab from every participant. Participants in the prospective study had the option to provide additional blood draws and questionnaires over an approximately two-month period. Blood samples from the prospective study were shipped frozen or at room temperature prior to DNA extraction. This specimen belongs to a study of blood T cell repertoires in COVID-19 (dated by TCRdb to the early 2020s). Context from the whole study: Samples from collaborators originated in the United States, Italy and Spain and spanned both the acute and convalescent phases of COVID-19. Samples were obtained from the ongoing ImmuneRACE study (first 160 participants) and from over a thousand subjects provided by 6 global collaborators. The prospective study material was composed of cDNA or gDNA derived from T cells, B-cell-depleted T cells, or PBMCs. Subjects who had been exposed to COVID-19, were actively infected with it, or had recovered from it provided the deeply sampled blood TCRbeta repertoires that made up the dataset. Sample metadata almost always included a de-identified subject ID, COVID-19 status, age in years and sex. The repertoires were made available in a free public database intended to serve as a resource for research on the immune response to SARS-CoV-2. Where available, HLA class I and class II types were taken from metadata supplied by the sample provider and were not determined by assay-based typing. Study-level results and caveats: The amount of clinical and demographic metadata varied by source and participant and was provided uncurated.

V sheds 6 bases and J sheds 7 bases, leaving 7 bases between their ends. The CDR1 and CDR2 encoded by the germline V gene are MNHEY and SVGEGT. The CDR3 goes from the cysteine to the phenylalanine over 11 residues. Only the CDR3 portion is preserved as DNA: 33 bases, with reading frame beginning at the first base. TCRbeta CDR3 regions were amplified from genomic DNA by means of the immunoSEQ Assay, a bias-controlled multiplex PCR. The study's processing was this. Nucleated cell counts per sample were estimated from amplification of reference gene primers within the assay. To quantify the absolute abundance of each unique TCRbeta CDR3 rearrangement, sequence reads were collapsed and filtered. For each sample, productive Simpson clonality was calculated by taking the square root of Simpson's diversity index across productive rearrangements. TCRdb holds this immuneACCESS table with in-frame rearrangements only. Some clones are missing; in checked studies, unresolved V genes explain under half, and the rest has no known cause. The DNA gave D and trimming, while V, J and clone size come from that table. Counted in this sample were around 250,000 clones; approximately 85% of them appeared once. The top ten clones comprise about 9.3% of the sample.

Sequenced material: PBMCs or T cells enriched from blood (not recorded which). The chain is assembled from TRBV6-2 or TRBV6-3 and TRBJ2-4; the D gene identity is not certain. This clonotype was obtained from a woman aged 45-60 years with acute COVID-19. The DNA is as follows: TGTGCCAGCAGCCGAGGCAACATTCAGTACTTC. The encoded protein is CASSRGNIQYF.